This T cell receptor (beta chain) appears in the sequencing data of a study of early T cells in non-severe SARS-CoV-2 infection. Molecules of cDNA were individually given unique molecular identifiers that were attached to them. TCRdb re-derived calls from the 5' RACE reads in MiXCR, one entry per CDR3 protein. This table has roughly 81,000 distinct CDR3 sequences, approximately 6% appearing once. CDR1 is SGHVS, CDR2 FQNEAQ, per germline. The V end lost 5 bases, the J end lost 1 base, and 11 bases lay between the germline ends. This CDR3 has 14 residues. The table lists this clonotype with a few counts.

The sample consisted of whole blood. This clonotype originated in an adult who was a healthcare worker with PCR-confirmed SARS-CoV-2 infection or an uninfected control (not recorded which). V usage is TRBV7-8 and J usage is TRBJ2-5; possible D gene TRBD1, 6 bases. CDR3 nucleotide sequence: TGTGCCAGCAGCACGCGGACAGCCCAAGAGACCCAGTACTTC. Protein product: CASSTRTAQETQYF.